These 28 T cell receptor beta chains were all obtained from the same sample, sequenced in a study of breast tumors, draining lymph nodes, adjacent tissues. Via MiXCR, TCRdb re-called the multiplex PCR reads, giving one row per CDR3 protein. The table records about 170,000 distinct CDR3 sequences, around 35% of them present only once. Breast cancer patients provided tissue from their axillary draining lymph nodes. The specimen sequenced was axillary lymph node tissue. The source of these receptors is a female donor with breast cancer. Some clones in this sample may be carry-over from other donors' samples.

This clonotype was seen a few times. V usage is TRBV14 and J usage is TRBJ2-7; 10 nucleotides line up with TRBD2. The CDR3 loop spans 16 amino acids. Germline loops: CDR1 SGHDN, CDR2 FVKESK. V lost 4 bases to trimming and J lost 2 bases; unmatched junction nucleotides: 8. CDR3 in amino acids: CASSRRTSGTTYEQYF. CDR3 bases: TGTGCCAGCAGCCGCAGAACTAGCGGGACGACCTACGAGCAGTACTTC.

On this clonotype: It is likely a read error, because the conserved phenylalanine at the end of the CDR3 is missing. The DNA is omitted, as the CDR3 cannot be located on it reliably, and the CDR3 follows TCRdb's listing. CDR3: CASSPGTRQ. The gene calls are TRBV5-1 and TRBJ2-7; the table's D call TRBD2 went unverified against the DNA. The length of the CDR3 is 9 amino acids, counting both ends. Germline assignment: CDR1 SGHRS and CDR2 YFSETQ.

This clonotype was seen repeatedly, ten times or more. This chain joins TRBV6-5 and TRBJ2-1; TRBD1 matches 7 bases. This CDR3 contains 15 residues. V trimming: 6 bases; J trimming: 0 bases; junction bases outside the gene matches: 5. CDR1 and CDR2 from the germline V gene are MNHEY and SVGAGI. CDR3 DNA sequence: TGTGCCAGCAGCCAGGACAGGAGCTCCTACAATGAGCAGTTCTTC. It codes for CASSQDRSSYNEQFF.

This clonotype was observed many times. V and J are TRBV4-3 and TRBJ1-4; 7 bases line up with TRBD1. The CDR3 is 15 residues long. With V trimmed by 3 bases and J by 6 bases, 7 bases remained unmatched. CDR1 is LGHNA, CDR2 YSLEER, per germline. The CDR3 coding sequence is TGCGCCAGCAGCCAGACAAGTGGGACAGATGAAAAACTGTTTTTT. Protein product: CASSQTSGTDEKLFF.

This clonotype was detected ten times or more. The rearrangement uses TRBV6-5 and TRBJ2-7; D might be TRBD2 (6 bases). Trimming cost V 7 bases and J 5 bases, with 18 bases left between them. Germline lookup yields CDR1 MNHEY and CDR2 SVGAGI. The CDR3 consists of 14 residues. This chain's CDR3 is CASTGLGGRNEQYF. The DNA of the CDR3 is TGTGCCAGCACCGGACTCGGGGGAAGAAACGAGCAGTACTTC.

This clonotype was recorded a few times. The genes are TRBV20-1 and TRBJ1-2; maybe TRBD1 (6 bases). V lost 3 bases and J lost 3, with 14 bases in between. CDR1 DFQATT and CDR2 SNEGSKA come from the germline V gene (reference sequence). CDR3 size: 14 residues. The CDR3 bases are TGCAGTGCTAGGGACAGTCGTTTGCACTATGGCTACACCTTC. Its protein is CSARDSRLHYGYTF.

Turning to this clonotype: This may stem from a read error, because a much larger clone lies one nucleotide away. V and J are TRBV6-2 or TRBV6-3 and TRBJ2-7; no firm D call. The germline V gene has CDR1 MNHEY and CDR2 SVGEGT. V lost 7 bases to trimming and J lost 3 bases, with 7 bases between them. The CDR3 consists of 11 residues. The CDR3 bases are TGTGCCAGCAATTCCCGCTACGAGCAGTACTTC. Translated, it gives CASNSRYEQYF.

The chain joins TRBV20-1 to TRBJ2-5; 10 nucleotides agree with TRBD1. Trimming at V came to 3 bases and at J to 9 bases, leaving 13 bases not matched to a gene. Germline V gives CDR1 DFQATT, CDR2 SNEGSKA (reference sequence). The CDR3 has 15 residues. The CDR3 DNA reads as TGCAGTGCTAGGGGGGGTAGCGGGACAGGGGAGGCCCAGTACTTC. Its protein is CSARGGSGTGEAQYF.

A word on this clonotype: A read error may explain this, as a much larger clone is one base away. The chain couples TRBV20-1 to TRBJ2-7, with D maybe TRBD2 (6 bases). Deletions cut 5 bases from V and 6 bases from J, with 20 bases between. Germline V gene lookup returns CDR1 DFQATT and CDR2 SNEGSKA (reference sequence). CDR3 size: 14 residues. The CDR3 region has the DNA TGCAGTGCTGTCTCGGCTAGCGTTATAACCGAGCAGTACTTC. Translated, it gives CSAVSASVITEQYF.

Many counts were recorded for this clonotype. The chain has TRBV2 and TRBJ1-1; no definite D call. Germline CDR1 reads SNHLY; CDR2 reads FYNNEI. This CDR3 comprises 11 residues. CDR3 bases: TGTGCGGCTCGGCCGAACACTGAAGCTTTCTTT. The encoded protein is CAARPNTEAFF.

This clonotype was seen at least ten times. The CDR3 here is CSAPLDRAPSRSPLHF. The DNA for the CDR3 is TGCAGTGCTCCATTGGACAGGGCCCCTTCTAGATCACCCCTCCACTTT. This chain joins TRBV20-1 and TRBJ1-6; 8 bases align to TRBD1. Losses at the gene ends were 5 bases for V and 10 bases for J; bases not matched to a gene: 16. Germline CDR1 reads DFQATT; CDR2 reads SNEGSKA (reference sequence). This CDR3 has 16 amino acids.

With regard to this clonotype: This may be a read error, as it is one base from a much larger clone. The V call is TRBV3-1, the J call TRBJ1-2; TRBD1 agrees at 10 bases. In germline, CDR1 is LGHDT, CDR2 YNNKEL (reference sequence). CDR3 length: 15 amino acids. Losses at the gene ends were 8 bases for V and 4 bases for J; bases not matched to a gene: 10. The DNA of the CDR3 is TGTGCCAGCGGCCTTTGGGACAGGGGCGTCTATGGCTACACCTTC. Its translation: CASGLWDRGVYGYTF.

At least ten counts were recorded for this clonotype. This chain uses TRBV9 with TRBJ2-3; D unclear. CDR1 is SGDLS and CDR2 is YYNGEE in the germline V gene. The CDR3 contains 13 residues. Between the trimmed V and J ends, which lost 7 bases and 0 bases, there was a span of 9 bases. Written as DNA, the CDR3 is TGTGCCAGCGGTTCGGAAAGCACAGATACGCAGTATTTT. This translates into CASGSESTDTQYF.

Note on this clonotype: Being one base from a much bigger clone, this may be a read error. This rearrangement joins TRBV2 to TRBJ2-4; 8 positions match TRBD1. The CDR3 has 15 amino acids. Germline CDR1 reads SNHLY; CDR2 reads FYNNEI. In DNA form, the CDR3 reads TGTGCCAGCAGCCCGGACAGGGATCGAAGGAACACTCAGTACTTC. The encoded protein is CASSPDRDRRNTQYF. The variable domain in full, completed from reference TRBV2 and TRBJ2-4, reads EPEVTQTPSHQVTQMGQEVILRCVPISNHLYFYWYRQILGQKVEFLVSFYNNEISEKSEIFDDQFSVERPDGSNFTLKIRSTKLEDSAMYFCASSPDRDRRNTQYFGAGTRLSVL.

This clonotype was observed many times. J is TRBJ2-1 and V is TRBV5-1; TRBD1 or TRBD2 may be the D gene (5 bases each). This CDR3 is 15 amino acids long. Germline V gene lookup returns CDR1 SGHRS and CDR2 YFSETQ. The V gene lost 4 bases and the J gene lost 1 base, with 12 bases spanning the gap. CDR3 protein: CASSRDGDSYNEQFF. As DNA, the CDR3 is TGCGCCAGCAGCCGGGACGGGGATTCCTACAATGAGCAGTTCTTC.

This clonotype has at least ten counts. With a much larger clone just one base away, this may be a read error. V gene TRBV5-1 combines with J gene TRBJ1-2; no clear D gene. The CDR3 has 12 amino acids. The germline CDR1 and CDR2 sequences are SGHRS and YFSETQ. DNA for the CDR3: TGCGCCAGCAGCTTGCATACAGATGGCTGCACCTTC. The encoded protein is CASSLHTDGCTF. Full variable domain (remainder filled in from reference TRBV5-1 and TRBJ1-2): KAGVTQTPRYLIKTRGQQVTLSCSPISGHRSVSWYQQTPGQGLQFLFEYFSETQRNKGNFPGRFSGRQFSNSRSEMNVSTLELGDSALYLCASSLHTDGCTFGSGTRLTVV.

This clonotype was counted ten times or more. The CDR3 here is CASSLGPSSDREKGYTF. The CDR3 DNA reads TGTGCCAGCAGTTTAGGCCCCTCATCGGACAGGGAAAAGGGCTACACCTTC. The V call is TRBV28, the J call TRBJ1-2; 8 bases map to TRBD1. CDR1 is MDHEN, CDR2 SYDVKM, per germline. There are 17 residues in the CDR3. J lost 8 bases, V lost 2 bases, and 16 bases had no gene match.

As to this clonotype: This may stem from a read error, because a much larger clone lies one nucleotide away. Because it lacks the conserved phenylalanine or tryptophan at the end, this CDR3 is likely a read error. The rearrangement links TRBV6-5 to TRBJ2-7, with D unresolved. Trimming cost V 5 bases and J 0 bases, with 8 bases left between them. The CDR3 contains 13 residues. Germline CDR1 MNHEY, CDR2 SVGAGI. The CDR3 reads CASSHPASYEQYS. DNA of the CDR3: TGTGCCAGCAGTCACCCCGCCTCCTACGAGCAGTACTCC.

This sequence joins TRBV20-1 and TRBJ2-5; D may be TRBD1 (6 bases). The CDR3 is 14 residues long. Germline assignment: CDR1 DFQATT and CDR2 SNEGSKA (reference sequence). V lost 0 bases and J lost 5, with 13 bases in between. CDR3 residues: CSARDPGVRETQYF. Written as DNA, the CDR3 is TGCAGTGCTAGAGACCCAGGGGTCCGTGAGACCCAGTACTTC.

This clonotype was picked up a small number of times. A much more abundant neighbour one base away suggests this may be a read error. This chain connects TRBV6-5 to TRBJ1-2; D is uncertain. Germline CDR1 reads MNHEY; CDR2 reads SVGAGI. V lost 6 bases to trimming and J lost 8 bases, with 10 bases between them. The CDR3 runs to 11 residues. The CDR3 bases are TGTGCCAGCAGCCGCCCGAGGGGCTACACCTTC. Amino acid sequence: CASSRPRGYTF.

V gene TRBV20-1 combines with J gene TRBJ1-6; D possibly corresponds to TRBD1 (6 bases). The V gene's germline CDR1 is DFQATT and CDR2 SNEGSKA (reference sequence). The CDR3 length is 11 residues. The V gene lost 3 bases and the J gene lost 15 bases, with 12 bases spanning the gap. The CDR3: CSASGGPNLHF. The CDR3, as DNA: TGCAGTGCTAGCGGGGGGCCGAACCTCCACTTT.

This clonotype has a handful of counts. V and J are TRBV10-3 and TRBJ2-7; TRBD1 aligns across 7 bases. CDR3 size: 15 residues. V trimming: 10 bases; J trimming: 2 bases; junction bases outside the gene matches: 14. Germline V gives CDR1 ENHRY, CDR2 SYGVKD. The chain's CDR3 is CATQLGDRATYEQYF. The CDR3 coding sequence is TGTGCCACCCAACTTGGAGACAGGGCAACCTACGAGCAGTACTTC.

This clonotype was found many times. The chain joins TRBV20-1 to TRBJ2-1; 15 bases agree with TRBD2. CDR3 length: 15 amino acids. Trimming took 1 base from V and 8 from J; bases not matched to a gene: 3. Germline CDR1 and CDR2: DFQATT and SNEGSKA (reference sequence). The CDR3 nucleotides are TGCAGTGCTAGAGGGACTAGCGGGGGGGAGGATGAGCAGTTCTTC. This gives the protein CSARGTSGGEDEQFF.

This clonotype was detected many times. V gene TRBV18 combines with J gene TRBJ2-3, with TRBD2 matching 8 bases. V gave up 3 bases and J gave up 2 bases; unmatched junction bases: 13. Germline values: CDR1 KGHSH, CDR2 LQKENI. There are 18 residues in the CDR3. CDR3 sequence: CASSPDGLANANTDTQYF. In nucleotides, the CDR3 is TGTGCCAGCTCACCGGACGGACTAGCTAACGCGAACACAGATACGCAGTATTTT.

This clonotype was picked up many times. The chain combines TRBV15 with TRBJ2-2; no reliable D call. The ends were cut back, 0 bases at V and 8 bases at J, with 10 bases in the middle. This CDR3 contains 14 residues. CDR1 LNHNV and CDR2 YYDKDF come from the germline V gene (reference sequence). The CDR3 region is CATSRDRVTGELFF. The CDR3 region has the DNA TGTGCCACCAGCAGAGATCGGGTCACAGGGGAGCTGTTTTTT.

The table lists this clonotype with many counts. The chain has TRBV6-5 and TRBJ1-5; 8 positions agree with TRBD1. The germline V gene encodes CDR1 MNHEY and CDR2 SVGAGI. V shed 4 bases and J 7 bases; nucleotides not matched to a gene: 6. The CDR3 contains 14 residues. CDR3: CASSLTGVRQPQHF. The CDR3, as DNA: TGTGCCAGCAGTTTGACAGGGGTGAGGCAGCCCCAGCATTTT.

As to this clonotype: A much larger clone is a single base away; this may be a read error. The V call is TRBV27, the J call TRBJ2-7, with TRBD2 as a possible D gene (5 bases). Per the germline V gene, CDR1 is MNHEY and CDR2 is SMNVEV (reference sequence). The length of the CDR3 is 14 residues. This chain's CDR3 is CASSLYQRGAERYF. In DNA form, the CDR3 reads TGTGCCAGCAGTTTATACCAACGGGGTGCCGAGCGGTACTTC.

This clonotype has ten or more counts. This chain links TRBV5-6 with TRBJ2-3; D gene ambiguous. CDR1 is SGHDT and CDR2 is YYEEEE in the germline V gene. The CDR3 extends over 13 amino acids. V was trimmed by 0 bases and J by 4 bases, leaving 6 bases between them. The chain's CDR3 is CASSLVGADTQYF. In nucleotides, the CDR3 is TGTGCCAGCAGCTTGGTCGGTGCAGATACGCAGTATTTT.